This T cell receptor (beta chain) was sequenced in a study of T cell repertoires in cytomegalovirus infection. Study background: CMV infection and matching HLA type were both indicated by public TCR beta signatures. Study results and limitations: Individuals carrying CMV plus the relevant HLA were identified by cumulative frequency of public TCR beta families. It was HLA-C-restricted CMV-specific TCR beta clonotypes that dominated the response ex vivo.

In TCRdb, the reads were re-called with MiXCR into one record per CDR3 protein. Here the sample spans more than 500,000 distinct CDR3 sequences, 16% being singletons. For this clonotype: Its antigen is unidentified.

The germline V gene encodes CDR1 MNHEY and CDR2 SMNVEV (reference sequence). The germline V and J ends were trimmed by 3 bases and 4 bases, with 15 bases remaining between them. CDR3 size: 16 residues. Sequenced material: CD8+ T cells from PBMCs. The chain employs TRBV27 and TRBJ2-2; D tentatively fits TRBD1 or TRBD2 (7 bases each). The origin of this receptor is a human donor in good health (CMV status not recorded). Some clones in this sample may be carry-over from other donors' samples. CDR3 sequence (DNA): TGTGCCAGCAGTTTGTGGCAGGGGGAGGGCACCGGGGAGCTGTTTTTT. It translates to CASSLWQGEGTGELFF.